The T cell receptor beta chain under discussion was sequenced for a study of blood T cell repertoires in COVID-19. Study-wide background: Both acute and convalescent COVID-19 samples were obtained from the United States, Italy and Spain. PBMCs, B-cell-depleted T cells, or T cells provided the cDNA or gDNA that made up the material.

CDR3 length: 11 residues. The germline V gene has CDR1 SNHLY and CDR2 FYNNEI. With 5 bases clipped from V and 15 bases from J, the junction kept 4 bases outside the gene matches. Authors' processing steps: Reference gene primer amplification gave estimated nucleated cell counts. Assay: immunoSEQ multiplex PCR; the TCRdb copy retains only in-frame clones and omits some. V, J and clone size reflect that table, while D and trimming were determined from the DNA. The sample yields 50,000 or so clones, around 86% seen once. A single count supports this clone. V gene TRBV2 combines with J gene TRBJ2-1; 10 nucleotides align to TRBD1. This clonotype was sampled from a man aged 50 to 60 with active COVID-19. Sequenced material: peripheral blood. The CDR3 region is CASSYRDRGFF. The CDR3 DNA reads as TGTGCCAGCAGTTACCGGGACAGGGGGTTCTTC.